These 22 T cell receptor beta chains were all obtained from the same sample, sequenced in a study of siplizumab effects on memory and regulatory T cells. Sequencing was performed with immunoSEQ multiplex PCR; in TCRdb, only in-frame clones are kept and a portion is missing. The data contain around 45,000 clones, roughly 87% of them singletons. Sequenced: naive CD8+ T cells sorted from blood. The receptors originated from a human donor in good health.

This clone was counted only a few times. This sequence joins TRBV6-5 and TRBJ1-5, with D perhaps TRBD1 (6 bases). Trimming removed 4 bases at V and 3 bases at J, with 10 bases between. The CDR3 length is 14 residues. From germline, CDR1 is MNHEY and CDR2 SVGAGI. The CDR3 region has the DNA TGTGCCAGCAGTTCCGGACAGTTCAATCAGCCCCAGCATTTT. Translated: CASSSGQFNQPQHF.

This clone has only one observation. This rearrangement joins TRBV27 to TRBJ2-7; D unclear. Trimming removed 7 bases from V and 0 bases from J, with 4 bases in between. Germline assignment: CDR1 MNHEY and CDR2 SMNVEV (reference sequence). The CDR3 totals 11 residues. The CDR3 DNA follows: TGTGCCAGCACCAACTCCTACGAGCAGTACTTC. Translating gives CASTNSYEQYF.

As DNA, the CDR3 is TGCGCCAGCAGCTTGTGGGCTGGACAGGGGAACGAGCAGTACTTC. Translating gives CASSLWAGQGNEQYF. The chain joins TRBV5-1 to TRBJ2-7, with TRBD1 matching 9 bases. V lost 1 base to trimming and J lost 5 bases; unmatched junction nucleotides: 7. The V gene's germline CDR1 is SGHRS and CDR2 YFSETQ. The CDR3 is 15 residues long.

This chain links TRBV19 with TRBJ2-5, with D perhaps matching TRBD1 or TRBD2 (5 bases each). The CDR3 is made up of 14 amino acids. Germline CDR1 LNHDA, CDR2 SQIVND (reference sequence). V was cut by 5 bases and J by 6 bases, with 16 bases left in between. The CDR3 reads CASSVRGPSKTQYF. In DNA, the CDR3 is TGTGCCAGTAGTGTCCGGGGCCCGTCCAAGACCCAGTACTTC.

The chain has TRBV19 and TRBJ1-2; D is uncertain. Germline lookup yields CDR1 LNHDA and CDR2 SQIVND (reference sequence). The CDR3 has 13 amino acids. Trimming shortened V by 4 bases and J by 3 bases, and 9 bases separated the two germline ends. The CDR3, as DNA: TGTGCCAGTAGTACCCCCCCGCACTATGGCTACACCTTC. This encodes CASSTPPHYGYTF. The full variable domain, with the rest looked up from reference TRBV19 and TRBJ1-2, is DGGITQSPKYLFRKEGQNVTLSCEQNLNHDAMYWYRQDPGQGLRLIYYSQIVNDFQKGDIAEGYSVSREKKESFPLTVTSAQKNPTAFYLCASSTPPHYGYTFGSGTRLTVV.

The chain employs TRBV7-6 and TRBJ1-2; D is undetermined. The CDR3 loop spans 16 amino acids. From germline, CDR1 is SGHVS and CDR2 FNYEAQ. Trimming pared 4 bases from V and 2 bases from J, leaving 17 bases between. The CDR3 loop reads CASSSNPPRANYGYTF. The CDR3 nucleotides read TGTGCCAGCAGCTCTAACCCCCCCAGAGCAAACTATGGCTACACCTTC.

The chain carries TRBV7-6 and TRBJ2-5; 7 bases agree with TRBD2. The germline gives CDR1 SGHVS, CDR2 FNYEAQ. The CDR3 is made up of 15 amino acids. V lost 0 bases to trimming and J lost 2 bases; unmatched junction nucleotides: 3. The CDR3 DNA reads as TGTGCCAGCAGCTTAGCGGCGGGACTACAAGAGACCCAGTACTTC. Its translation is CASSLAAGLQETQYF.

This rearrangement joins TRBV5-8 to TRBJ2-7, with D possibly matching TRBD1 (5 bases). V dropped 4 bases and J dropped 2 bases, with 10 bases sitting between them. Germline V CDR1 and CDR2: SGHTS, YDEGEE. This CDR3 has 13 amino acids. CDR3 nucleotides: TGTGCCAGCAGCGACGACAGAACCTACGAGCAGTACTTC. Translation gives CASSDDRTYEQYF.

This clone was seen a few times. The chain recombines TRBV19 with TRBJ1-6, with D perhaps matching TRBD1 (6 bases). The length of the CDR3 is 16 residues. V lost 0 bases and J 9 bases, leaving 15 bases between the germline ends. CDR1 is LNHDA, CDR2 SQIVND, per germline (reference sequence). CDR3 nucleotides: TGTGCCAGTAGTATAGAGGACAGACGATTGGCTTCACCCCTCCACTTT. Amino acid sequence: CASSIEDRRLASPLHF.

As DNA, the CDR3 is TGTGCCAGCAGGGTCAGCCTCTACGAGCAGTACTTC. This sequence encodes CASRVSLYEQYF. V and J are TRBV6-1 and TRBJ2-7; D call uncertain. CDR1 and CDR2 from the germline V gene are MNHNS and SASEGT. V was clipped by 6 bases and J by 3 bases, with 9 bases between them. The CDR3 length is 12 residues.

The chain carries TRBV4-1 and TRBJ1-2; no definite D call. Germline assignment: CDR1 MGHRA and CDR2 YSYEKL. The V end was cut by 0 bases, the J end by 0 bases, with 14 bases between. The CDR3 covers 17 residues. DNA of the CDR3: TGCGCCAGCAGCCAAGAGACCGGGCCCAGACCTAACTATGGCTACACCTTC. Its protein is CASSQETGPRPNYGYTF.

The rearrangement links TRBV10-1 to TRBJ2-3, with no clear D. V gave up 2 bases and J gave up 2 bases, with 14 bases separating them. The CDR3 totals 16 residues. Germline V gene lookup returns CDR1 WNHNN and CDR2 SYGVQD (reference sequence). The CDR3 sequence is CASSETVRGYTDTQYF. The CDR3 coding sequence is TGCGCCAGCAGTGAGACAGTGAGAGGTTACACAGATACGCAGTATTTT.

CDR3 residues: CASSLGPIADYGYTF. Written as DNA, the CDR3 is TGTGCCAGCAGCTTAGGACCCATTGCGGACTATGGCTACACCTTC. V gene TRBV11-2 combines with J gene TRBJ1-2; D is undetermined. The germline CDR1 and CDR2 sequences are SGHAT and FQNNGV. The CDR3 length is 15 residues. V lost 1 base to trimming and J lost 3 bases, with 12 bases between them. Variable domain in full (rest from reference TRBV11-2 and TRBJ1-2): EAGVAQSPRYKIIEKRQSVAFWCNPISGHATLYWYQQILGQGPKLLIQFQNNGVVDDSQLPKDRFSAERLKGVDSTLKIQPAKLEDSAVYLCASSLGPIADYGYTFGSGTRLTVV.

DNA for the CDR3: TGTGCCAGCAGCAGGAATTACGAGCAGTACTTC. Protein sequence: CASSRNYEQYF. The V call is TRBV7-9, the J call TRBJ2-7, with no clear D. Germline V gene data show CDR1 as SEHNR and CDR2 as FQNEAQ (reference sequence). This CDR3 contains 11 residues. Trimming pared 5 bases from V and 4 bases from J, leaving 6 bases between.

V gene TRBV27 combines with J gene TRBJ1-5; D is perhaps TRBD1 (5 bases). V lost 5 bases and J lost 1, with 9 bases in between. The CDR3 is 14 residues long. CDR1 is MNHEY and CDR2 is SMNVEV in the germline V gene (reference sequence). CDR3 sequence: CASSGGGSNQPQHF. The CDR3, as DNA: TGTGCCAGCAGTGGGGGTGGGAGCAATCAGCCCCAGCATTTT.

V is TRBV27 and J is TRBJ1-2, with D possibly TRBD1 on 6 matching bases. Trimming pared 5 bases from V and 0 bases from J, leaving 13 bases between. From germline, CDR1 is MNHEY and CDR2 SMNVEV (reference sequence). The CDR3 runs 15 residues. DNA of the CDR3: TGTGCCAGCAGTGCCACAGGGCTAGCTAACTATGGCTACACCTTC. Translation gives CASSATGLANYGYTF.

Only a few counts were recorded for this clone. The chain has TRBV27 and TRBJ1-2; TRBD1 agrees at 11 bases. The length of the CDR3 is 15 residues. With 3 bases clipped from V and 6 bases from J, the junction kept 6 bases outside the gene matches. Germline CDR1 MNHEY, CDR2 SMNVEV (reference sequence). The CDR3 sequence is CASSFQGQGVDGYTF. CDR3 bases: TGTGCCAGCAGTTTCCAGGGACAGGGGGTCGATGGCTACACCTTC.

This clone has only a few counts. V usage is TRBV4-1 and J usage is TRBJ1-4; no definite D call. Trimming left V 2 bases short and J 0 bases short, with 7 bases between. Per the germline V gene, CDR1 is MGHRA and CDR2 is YSYEKL. The CDR3 loop spans 15 amino acids. The CDR3 reads CASSQRATTNEKLFF. The DNA for the CDR3 is TGCGCCAGCAGCCAAAGAGCTACAACTAATGAAAAACTGTTTTTT.

The CDR3 region has the DNA TGTGCCAGCGGGAGGGGGTCCCACGAGCAGTACTTC. Amino acid sequence: CASGRGSHEQYF. The chain couples TRBV28 to TRBJ2-7; a weak D match, TRBD2 (7 bases). V gave up 8 bases and J gave up 5 bases, with 13 bases separating them. The CDR3 sequence is 12 residues long. CDR1 is MDHEN and CDR2 is SYDVKM in the germline V gene.

The chain has TRBV2 and TRBJ2-5, with TRBD2 as a possible D gene (6 bases). CDR1 is SNHLY, CDR2 FYNNEI, per germline. This CDR3 has 14 residues. Trimming left V 3 bases short and J 5 bases short, with 13 bases between. The CDR3 sequence is CASSERRGWETQYF. Written as DNA, the CDR3 is TGTGCCAGCAGTGAGAGGCGGGGATGGGAGACCCAGTACTTC. Supplemented by reference TRBV2 and TRBJ2-5, the full variable domain reads EPEVTQTPSHQVTQMGQEVILRCVPISNHLYFYWYRQILGQKVEFLVSFYNNEISEKSEIFDDQFSVERPDGSNFTLKIRSTKLEDSAMYFCASSERRGWETQYFGPGTRLLVL.

The chain has TRBV4-2 and TRBJ2-1; possible D gene TRBD2, 6 bases. Deletions cut 0 bases from V and 0 bases from J, with 12 bases between. Germline V gives CDR1 LGHNA, CDR2 YNFKEQ. The CDR3 is 17 amino acids. The CDR3 DNA sequence: TGTGCCAGCAGCCAAGACCTCCTAGCGCTCTCCTACAATGAGCAGTTCTTC. It encodes CASSQDLLALSYNEQFF.

The genes are TRBV30 and TRBJ1-1; tentative D call: TRBD1 (5 bases). The CDR3 spans 14 residues. Germline-derived CDR1 and CDR2 are GTSNPN and SVGIG (reference sequence). V was clipped by 0 bases and J by 4 bases, with 12 bases between them. CDR3 coding DNA: TGTGCCTGGAGTGTGGGGGGAGGGGTCACTGAAGCTTTCTTT. Amino acid sequence: CAWSVGGGVTEAFF.